This TCR beta chain was sequenced in a study of T cell repertoires in cytomegalovirus infection. About the study: From public TCR beta signatures came an indication of both CMV infection and matching HLA type. Study-level results: Adding up the frequency of public TCR beta families identified people who carried CMV plus the relevant HLA. HLA-C-restricted TCR beta clonotypes specific for CMV led the ex vivo response.

Unmatched junction bases numbered 8, after V lost 6 bases and J lost 3 bases. CDR1 is DFQATT and CDR2 is SNEGSKA in the germline V gene (reference sequence). This CDR3 is built from 14 residues. This clonotype was seen repeatedly, ten times or more. Its antigen is not known. TCRdb reprocessed the reads with MiXCR, giving one entry per CDR3 protein. The sample includes 90,000 to 130,000 distinct CDR3 sequences, roughly 9.1% of them seen just once. The receptor was isolated from a human donor in good health (CMV status not recorded). Some clones in this sample may be carry-over from other donors' samples. Sequencing used PBMCs, sequenced either directly or after in vitro stimulation (not recorded which). V gene TRBV20-1 combines with J gene TRBJ2-7; 10 bases are shared with TRBD2. This CDR3 is CSAEREGLFYEQYF. CDR3 DNA: TGCAGTGCCGAGCGGGAGGGCCTATTCTACGAGCAGTACTTC.